This note documents a single T cell receptor beta chain sequence. Antigen specificity is unknown. Sample-barcoded 5' priming and a J-beta primer mix drove a second PCR of 7 to 11 cycles. Via MiXCR, TCRdb re-called the 5' RACE reads, giving one row per CDR3 protein. The table has 800,000 or so distinct CDR3 sequences, around half seen once. The record originates from a study of blood T cells in healthy people across ages. The study, taken as a whole, reports: A greater number of naive CD4+ cells and higher diversity distinguished long-lived donors from aged donors. Older age coincided with a roughly linear decline in TCR beta diversity per million T cells.

The amount of total RNA extracted per sample was at least 5.5 micrograms. V was shortened by 3 bases and J by 0 bases, with 11 bases between the two germline ends. This CDR3 is built from 14 residues. Germline CDR1 is DFQATT and CDR2 is SNEGSKA (reference sequence). The sequence derives from a man at least 80 years old in good health. The chain uses TRBV20-1 and TRBJ1-1, with unresolved D. Sequencing was carried out using blood. This CDR3 is CSASRGVLNTEAFF. The CDR3 DNA reads TGCAGTGCTAGTCGCGGGGTTCTGAACACTGAAGCTTTCTTT.